This T cell receptor (beta chain) derives from a study of blood T cell repertoires in COVID-19. Whole-study context: Acute and convalescent COVID-19 specimens originated in the United States, Italy and Spain. T cells, B-cell-depleted T cells, or PBMCs supplied cDNA or gDNA.

Authors' analysis steps: Amplified reference gene primers provided the basis for estimating nucleated cell counts. Repertoires were generated with immunoSEQ multiplex PCR, while TCRdb's copy carries only in-frame clones and drops some. The DNA was the basis for D and trimming; V, J and clone size are from that table. The sample carries about 57,000 clones, around 76% recorded once. Germline trimming cut 8 bases from V and 9 bases from J; bases unmatched to any gene: 10. In germline, CDR1 is MDHEN, CDR2 SYDVKM. There are 13 residues in the CDR3. The source of this sequence is an older woman with acute or convalescent COVID-19. The material sequenced was peripheral blood. The V and J genes are TRBV28 and TRBJ2-1, with TRBD2 matching 7 bases. The CDR3 sequence: CASGPGTNGEQFF. Here the CDR3 DNA reads TGTGCCAGCGGTCCGGGGACTAACGGTGAGCAGTTCTTC.